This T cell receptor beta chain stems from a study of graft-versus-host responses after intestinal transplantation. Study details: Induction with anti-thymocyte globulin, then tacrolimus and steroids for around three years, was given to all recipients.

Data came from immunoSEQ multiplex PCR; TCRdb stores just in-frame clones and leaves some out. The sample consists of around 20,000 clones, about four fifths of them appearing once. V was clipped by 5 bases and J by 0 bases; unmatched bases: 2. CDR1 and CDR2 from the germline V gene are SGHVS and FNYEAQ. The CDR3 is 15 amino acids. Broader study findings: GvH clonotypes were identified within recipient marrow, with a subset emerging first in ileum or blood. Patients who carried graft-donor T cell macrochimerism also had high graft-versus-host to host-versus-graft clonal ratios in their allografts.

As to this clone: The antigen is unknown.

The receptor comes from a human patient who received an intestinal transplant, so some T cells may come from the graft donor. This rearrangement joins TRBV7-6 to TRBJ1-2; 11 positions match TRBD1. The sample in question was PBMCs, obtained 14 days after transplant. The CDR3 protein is CASSAGQGANYGYTF. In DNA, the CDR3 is TGTGCCAGCAGCGCGGGACAGGGGGCTAACTATGGCTACACCTTC.